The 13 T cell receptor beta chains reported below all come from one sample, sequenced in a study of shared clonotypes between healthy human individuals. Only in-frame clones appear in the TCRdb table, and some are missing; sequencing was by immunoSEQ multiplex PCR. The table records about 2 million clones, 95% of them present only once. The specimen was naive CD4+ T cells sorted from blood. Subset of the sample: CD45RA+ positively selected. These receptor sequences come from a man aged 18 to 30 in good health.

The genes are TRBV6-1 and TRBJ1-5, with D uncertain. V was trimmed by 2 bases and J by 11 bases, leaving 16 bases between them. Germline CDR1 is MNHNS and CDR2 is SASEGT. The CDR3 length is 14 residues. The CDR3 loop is CASSEMEYGGAQHF. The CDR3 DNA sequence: TGTGCCAGCAGTGAAATGGAATACGGTGGGGCCCAGCATTTT.

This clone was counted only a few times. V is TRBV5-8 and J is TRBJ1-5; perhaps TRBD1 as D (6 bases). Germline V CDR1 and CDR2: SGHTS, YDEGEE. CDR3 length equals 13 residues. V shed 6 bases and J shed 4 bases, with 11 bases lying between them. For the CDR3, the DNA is TGTGCCAGCATACGCCAGGGGAATCAGCCCCAGCATTTT. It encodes CASIRQGNQPQHF.

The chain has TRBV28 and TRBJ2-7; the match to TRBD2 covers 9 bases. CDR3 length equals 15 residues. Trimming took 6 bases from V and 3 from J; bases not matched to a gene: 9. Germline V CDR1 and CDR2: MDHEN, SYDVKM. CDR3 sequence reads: CASRRAGGPIYEQYF. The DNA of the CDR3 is TGTGCCAGCAGGCGCGCGGGGGGGCCCATCTACGAGCAGTACTTC. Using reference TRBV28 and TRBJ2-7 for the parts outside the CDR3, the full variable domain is DVKVTQSSRYLVKRTGEKVFLECVQDMDHENMFWYRQDPGLGLRLIYFSYDVKMKEKGDIPEGYSVSREKKERFSLILESASTNQTSMYLCASRRAGGPIYEQYFGPGTRLTVT.

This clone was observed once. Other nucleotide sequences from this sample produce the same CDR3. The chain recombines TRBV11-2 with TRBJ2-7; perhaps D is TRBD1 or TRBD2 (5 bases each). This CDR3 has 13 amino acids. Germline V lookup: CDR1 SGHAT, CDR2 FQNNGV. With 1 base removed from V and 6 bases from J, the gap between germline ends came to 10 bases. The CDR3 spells CASSLGGAGEQYF. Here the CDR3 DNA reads TGTGCCAGCAGCTTAGGGGGCGCGGGCGAGCAGTACTTC.

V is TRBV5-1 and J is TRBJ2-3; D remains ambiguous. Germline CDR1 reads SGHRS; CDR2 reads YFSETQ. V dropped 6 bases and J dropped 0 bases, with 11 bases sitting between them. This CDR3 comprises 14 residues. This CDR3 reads CASKDSPSTDTQYF. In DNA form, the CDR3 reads TGCGCCAGCAAGGATAGTCCCAGCACAGATACGCAGTATTTT. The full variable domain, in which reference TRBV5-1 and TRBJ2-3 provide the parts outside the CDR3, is KAGVTQTPRYLIKTRGQQVTLSCSPISGHRSVSWYQQTPGQGLQFLFEYFSETQRNKGNFPGRFSGRQFSNSRSEMNVSTLELGDSALYLCASKDSPSTDTQYFGPGTRLTVL.

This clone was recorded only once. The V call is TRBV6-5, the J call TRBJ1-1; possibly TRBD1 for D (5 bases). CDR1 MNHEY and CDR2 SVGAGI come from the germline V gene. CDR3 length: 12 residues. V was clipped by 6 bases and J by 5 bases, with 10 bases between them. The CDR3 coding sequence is TGTGCCAGCAGCCTATGGGGGACTGAAGCTTTCTTT. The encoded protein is CASSLWGTEAFF.

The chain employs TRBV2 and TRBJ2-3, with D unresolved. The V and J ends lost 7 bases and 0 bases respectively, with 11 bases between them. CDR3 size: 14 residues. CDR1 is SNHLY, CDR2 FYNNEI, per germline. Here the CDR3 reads CASTLGSSTDTQYF. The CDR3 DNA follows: TGTGCCAGCACCCTGGGAAGTAGCACAGATACGCAGTATTTT.

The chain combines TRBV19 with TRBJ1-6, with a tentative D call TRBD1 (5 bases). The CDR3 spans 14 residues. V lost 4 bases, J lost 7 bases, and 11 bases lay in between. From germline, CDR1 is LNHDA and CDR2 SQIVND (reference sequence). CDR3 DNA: TGTGCCAGTAGTACGGACGGGGGGAATTCACCCCTCCACTTT. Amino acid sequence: CASSTDGGNSPLHF.

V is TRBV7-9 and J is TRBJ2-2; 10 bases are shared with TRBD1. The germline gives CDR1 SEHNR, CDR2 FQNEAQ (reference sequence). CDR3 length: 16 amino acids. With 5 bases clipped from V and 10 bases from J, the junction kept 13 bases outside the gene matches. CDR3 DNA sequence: TGTGCCAGCAGCCAAACCGGGACAGGGGAAGAAAAGGAGCTGTTTTTT. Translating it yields CASSQTGTGEEKELFF.

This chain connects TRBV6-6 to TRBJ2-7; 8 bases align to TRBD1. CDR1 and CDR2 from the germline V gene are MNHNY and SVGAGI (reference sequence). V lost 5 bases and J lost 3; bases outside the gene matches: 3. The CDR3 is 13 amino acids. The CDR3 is CASSADRGYEQYF. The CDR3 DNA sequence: TGTGCCAGCAGTGCTGACAGGGGCTACGAGCAGTACTTC.

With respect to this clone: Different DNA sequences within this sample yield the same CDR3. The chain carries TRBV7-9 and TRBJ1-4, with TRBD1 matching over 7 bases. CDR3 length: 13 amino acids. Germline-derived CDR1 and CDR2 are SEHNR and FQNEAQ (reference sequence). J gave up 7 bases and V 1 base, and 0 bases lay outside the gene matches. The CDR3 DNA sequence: TGTGCCAGCAGCTTAGGGACAGGTGAAAAACTGTTTTTT. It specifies CASSLGTGEKLFF.

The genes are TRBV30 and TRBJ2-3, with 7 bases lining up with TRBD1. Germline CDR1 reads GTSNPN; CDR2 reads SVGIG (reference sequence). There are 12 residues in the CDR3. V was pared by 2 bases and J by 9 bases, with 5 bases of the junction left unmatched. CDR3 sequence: CAWSPRGFTQYF. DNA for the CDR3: TGTGCCTGGAGTCCCAGGGGGTTCACGCAGTATTTT.

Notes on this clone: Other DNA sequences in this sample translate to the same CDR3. The CDR3 bases are TGTGCCTGGAGTGCGGGACAGGGTAACTATGGCTACACCTTC. It specifies CAWSAGQGNYGYTF. This chain uses TRBV30 with TRBJ1-2; 9 bases match TRBD1. This CDR3 is built from 14 residues. CDR1 and CDR2 (germline): GTSNPN, SVGIG (reference sequence). The V gene end was trimmed by 1 base and the J gene end by 1 base; junction bases not matched to a gene: 1.